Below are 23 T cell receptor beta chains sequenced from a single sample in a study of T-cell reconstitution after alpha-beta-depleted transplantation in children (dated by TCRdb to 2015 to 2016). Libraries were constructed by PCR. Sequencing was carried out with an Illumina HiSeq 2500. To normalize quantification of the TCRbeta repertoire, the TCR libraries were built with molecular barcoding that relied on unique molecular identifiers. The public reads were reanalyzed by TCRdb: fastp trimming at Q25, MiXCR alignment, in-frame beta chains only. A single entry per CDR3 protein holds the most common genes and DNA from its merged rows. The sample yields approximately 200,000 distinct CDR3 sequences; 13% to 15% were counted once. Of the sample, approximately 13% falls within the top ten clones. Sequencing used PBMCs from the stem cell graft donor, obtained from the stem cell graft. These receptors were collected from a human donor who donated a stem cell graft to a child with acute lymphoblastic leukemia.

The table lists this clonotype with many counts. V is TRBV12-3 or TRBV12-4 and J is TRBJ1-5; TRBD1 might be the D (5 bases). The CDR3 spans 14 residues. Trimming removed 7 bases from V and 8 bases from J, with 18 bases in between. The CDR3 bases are TGTGCCAGCAAACCCCCTGGGACGAGGGAGCCCCAGCATTTT. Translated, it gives CASKPPGTREPQHF.

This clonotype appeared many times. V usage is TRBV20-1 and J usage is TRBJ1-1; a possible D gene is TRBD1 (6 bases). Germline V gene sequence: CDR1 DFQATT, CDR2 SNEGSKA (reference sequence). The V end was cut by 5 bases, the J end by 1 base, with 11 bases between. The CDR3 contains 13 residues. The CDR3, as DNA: TGCAGTGCTCCTGGACAGCCGAACACTGAAGCTTTCTTT. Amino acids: CSAPGQPNTEAFF.

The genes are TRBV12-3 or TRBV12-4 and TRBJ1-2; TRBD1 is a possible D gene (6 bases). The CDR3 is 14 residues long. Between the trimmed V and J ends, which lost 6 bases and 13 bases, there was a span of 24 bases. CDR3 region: CASSYGDNFEFSTF. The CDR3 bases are TGTGCCAGCAGCTACGGGGACAACTTTGAGTTCTCCACCTTC.

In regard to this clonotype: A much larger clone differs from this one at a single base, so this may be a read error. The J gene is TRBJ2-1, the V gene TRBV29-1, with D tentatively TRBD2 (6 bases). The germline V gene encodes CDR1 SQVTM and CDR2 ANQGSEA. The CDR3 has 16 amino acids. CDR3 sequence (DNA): TGCAGCGTTTGCGGACTACCCAAGGGATTCTACACTGAGCAGTTCTTC. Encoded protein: CSVCGLPKGFYTEQFF.

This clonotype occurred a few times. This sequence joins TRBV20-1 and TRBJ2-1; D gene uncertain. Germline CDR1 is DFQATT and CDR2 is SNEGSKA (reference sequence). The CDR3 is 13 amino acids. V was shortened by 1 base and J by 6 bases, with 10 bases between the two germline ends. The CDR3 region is CSARVPSGNEQFF. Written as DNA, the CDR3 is TGCAGTGCTAGAGTCCCTAGTGGCAATGAGCAGTTCTTC.

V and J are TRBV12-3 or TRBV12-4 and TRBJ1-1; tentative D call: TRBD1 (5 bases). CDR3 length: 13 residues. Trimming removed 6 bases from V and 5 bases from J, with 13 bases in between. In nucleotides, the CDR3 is TGTGCCAGCAGCCGGGGGGGGAGTACTGAAGCTTTCTTT. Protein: CASSRGGSTEAFF.

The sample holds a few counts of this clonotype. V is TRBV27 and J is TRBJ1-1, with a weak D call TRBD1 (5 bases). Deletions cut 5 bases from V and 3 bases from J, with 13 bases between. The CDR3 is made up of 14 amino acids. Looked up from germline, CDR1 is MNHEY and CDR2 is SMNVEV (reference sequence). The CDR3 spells CASSRGGLYTEAFF. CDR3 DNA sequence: TGTGCCAGCAGTCGGGGGGGGTTGTACACTGAAGCTTTCTTT.

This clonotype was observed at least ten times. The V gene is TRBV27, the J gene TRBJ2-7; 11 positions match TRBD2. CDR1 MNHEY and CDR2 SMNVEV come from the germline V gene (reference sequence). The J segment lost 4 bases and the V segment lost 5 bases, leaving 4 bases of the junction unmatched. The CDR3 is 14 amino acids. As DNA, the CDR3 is TGTGCCAGCAGTCCTTGGACTAGCGGGTACGAGCAGTACTTC. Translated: CASSPWTSGYEQYF.

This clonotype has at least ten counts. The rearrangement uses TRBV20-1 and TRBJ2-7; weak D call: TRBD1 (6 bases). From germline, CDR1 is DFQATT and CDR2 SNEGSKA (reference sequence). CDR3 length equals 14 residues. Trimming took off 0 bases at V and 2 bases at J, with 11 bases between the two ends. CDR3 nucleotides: TGCAGTGCTAGAGATAACAGGGTAGCCTACGAGCAGTACTTC. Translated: CSARDNRVAYEQYF.

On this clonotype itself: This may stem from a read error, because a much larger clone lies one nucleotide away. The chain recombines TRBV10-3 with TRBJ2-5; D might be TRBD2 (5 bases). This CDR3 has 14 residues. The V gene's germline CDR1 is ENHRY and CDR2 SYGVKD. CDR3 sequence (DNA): TGTGCCATCAGTGAGTCAGGCGGGCGAGAGAACCAGTACTTC. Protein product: CAISESGGRENQYF.

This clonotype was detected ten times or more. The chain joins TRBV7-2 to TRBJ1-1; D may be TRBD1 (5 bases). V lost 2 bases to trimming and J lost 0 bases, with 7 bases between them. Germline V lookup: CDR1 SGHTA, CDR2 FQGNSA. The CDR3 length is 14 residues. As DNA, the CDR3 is TGTGCCAGCAGCTTAAACAGGATGAACACTGAAGCTTTCTTT. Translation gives CASSLNRMNTEAFF.

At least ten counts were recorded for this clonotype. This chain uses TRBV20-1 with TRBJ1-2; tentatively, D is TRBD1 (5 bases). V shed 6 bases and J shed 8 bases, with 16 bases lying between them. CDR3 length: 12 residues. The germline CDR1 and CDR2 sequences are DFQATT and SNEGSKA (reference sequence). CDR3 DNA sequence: TGCAGTGCAGGTCAGGGAGAACGGGGCTACACCTTC. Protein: CSAGQGERGYTF.

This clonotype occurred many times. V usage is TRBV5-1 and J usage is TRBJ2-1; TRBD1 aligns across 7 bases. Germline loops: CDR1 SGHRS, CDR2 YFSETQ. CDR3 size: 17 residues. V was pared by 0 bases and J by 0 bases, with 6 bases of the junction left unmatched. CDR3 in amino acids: CASSLAGGDSSYNEQFF. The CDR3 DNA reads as TGCGCCAGCAGCTTGGCAGGGGGTGACAGCTCCTACAATGAGCAGTTCTTC.

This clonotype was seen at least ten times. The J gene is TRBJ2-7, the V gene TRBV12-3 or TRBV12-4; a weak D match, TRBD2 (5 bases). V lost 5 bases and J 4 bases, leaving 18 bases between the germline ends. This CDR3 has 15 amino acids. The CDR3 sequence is CASSASPPFVYEQYF. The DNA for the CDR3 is TGTGCCAGCAGTGCTAGCCCGCCCTTTGTGTACGAGCAGTACTTC.

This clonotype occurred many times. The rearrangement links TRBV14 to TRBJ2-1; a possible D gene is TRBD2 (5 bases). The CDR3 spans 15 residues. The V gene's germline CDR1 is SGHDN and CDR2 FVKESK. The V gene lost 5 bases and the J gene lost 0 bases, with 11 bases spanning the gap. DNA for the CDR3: TGTGCCAGCAGCACCGGGGTGAGCTCCTACAATGAGCAGTTCTTC. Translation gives CASSTGVSSYNEQFF.

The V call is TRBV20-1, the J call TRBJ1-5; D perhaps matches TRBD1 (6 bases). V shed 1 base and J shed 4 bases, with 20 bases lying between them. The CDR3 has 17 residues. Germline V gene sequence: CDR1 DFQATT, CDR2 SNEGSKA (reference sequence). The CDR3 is CSARGCGQQGRNQPQHF. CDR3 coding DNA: TGCAGTGCTAGAGGTTGTGGACAGCAGGGTCGAAATCAGCCCCAGCATTTT.

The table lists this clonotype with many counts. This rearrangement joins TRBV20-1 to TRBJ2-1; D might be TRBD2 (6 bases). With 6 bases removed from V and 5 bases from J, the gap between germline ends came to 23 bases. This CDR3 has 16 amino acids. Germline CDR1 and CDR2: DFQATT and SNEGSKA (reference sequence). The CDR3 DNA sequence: TGCAGTGCCTCAAACCCTAGCGCCCAAACCGACAATGAGCAGTTCTTC. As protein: CSASNPSAQTDNEQFF.

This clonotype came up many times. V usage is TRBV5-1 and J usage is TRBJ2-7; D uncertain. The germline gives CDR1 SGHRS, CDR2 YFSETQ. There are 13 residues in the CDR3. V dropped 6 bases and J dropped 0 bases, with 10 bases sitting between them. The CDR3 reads CASIDDHSYEQYF. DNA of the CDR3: TGCGCCAGCATTGACGACCACTCCTACGAGCAGTACTTC.

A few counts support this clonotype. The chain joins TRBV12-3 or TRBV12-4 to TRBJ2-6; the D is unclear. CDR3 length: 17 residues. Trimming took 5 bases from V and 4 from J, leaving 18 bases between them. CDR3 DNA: TGTGCCAGCAGTAAACGGGCCTCGGCGGCCGGGGCCAACGTCCTGACTTTC. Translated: CASSKRASAAGANVLTF.

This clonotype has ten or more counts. The CDR3 bases are TGTGCCAGCAGCGTCGGGAACCAAGAGACCCAGTACTTC. Translated, it gives CASSVGNQETQYF. The chain recombines TRBV11-1 with TRBJ2-5; D is perhaps TRBD2 (5 bases). With 5 bases removed from V and 0 bases from J, the gap between germline ends came to 7 bases. This CDR3 contains 13 residues. Germline loops: CDR1 SGHAT, CDR2 FQDESV (reference sequence).

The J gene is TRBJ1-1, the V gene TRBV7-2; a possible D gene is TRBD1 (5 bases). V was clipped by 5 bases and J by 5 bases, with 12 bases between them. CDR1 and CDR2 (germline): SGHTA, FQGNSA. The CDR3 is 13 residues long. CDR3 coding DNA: TGTGCCAGCAGCCCTACCAGGGTGACTGAAGCTTTCTTT. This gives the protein CASSPTRVTEAFF.

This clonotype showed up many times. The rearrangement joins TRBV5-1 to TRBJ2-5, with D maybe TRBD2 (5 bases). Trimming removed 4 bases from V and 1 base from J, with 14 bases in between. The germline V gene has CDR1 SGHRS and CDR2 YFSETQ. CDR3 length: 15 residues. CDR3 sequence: CASSRDRALQETQYF. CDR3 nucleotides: TGCGCCAGCAGCCGGGATCGGGCACTCCAAGAGACCCAGTACTTC.

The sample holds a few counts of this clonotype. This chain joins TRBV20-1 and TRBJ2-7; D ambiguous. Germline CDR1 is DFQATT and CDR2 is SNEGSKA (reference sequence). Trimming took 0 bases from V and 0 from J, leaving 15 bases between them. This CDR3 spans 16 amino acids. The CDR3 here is CSARDPSTGRSYEQYF. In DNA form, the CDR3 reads TGCAGTGCTAGAGACCCCTCGACTGGACGCTCCTACGAGCAGTACTTC.